This T cell receptor (beta chain) was recorded in a study of shared clonotypes between healthy human individuals. Germline V gives CDR1 MGHRA, CDR2 YSYEKL. CDR3 length: 16 residues. The ends were cut back, 2 bases at V and 8 bases at J, with 18 bases in the middle. Remarks on this clone: Its antigen is as yet unknown.

Generated by immunoSEQ multiplex PCR, the TCRdb table keeps only in-frame clones and is missing some. The sample includes roughly 2.5 million clones, approximately 90% of them seen just once. Whole-study findings and limits: Sampling covered blood only; tissue repertoires likely differ. Across a handful of donors, naive CD4 shared 4.5% to 6%, naive CD8 about 3.2%, memory CD4 roughly 2.4%, memory CD8 around 0.36%. Despite large depth, rarefaction showed incomplete sorted-subset sequencing.

The gene calls are TRBV4-1 and TRBJ1-4; the D gene is possibly TRBD1 (5 bases). Sequencing used naive CD4+ T cells sorted from blood. Specified subset: CD45RA+ positively selected. The source is a man aged 18 to 29 in good health. The CDR3 spells CASSQSGPVGREKLFF. The CDR3 DNA reads TGCGCCAGCAGCCAAAGTGGTCCGGTGGGACGAGAAAAACTGTTTTTT.